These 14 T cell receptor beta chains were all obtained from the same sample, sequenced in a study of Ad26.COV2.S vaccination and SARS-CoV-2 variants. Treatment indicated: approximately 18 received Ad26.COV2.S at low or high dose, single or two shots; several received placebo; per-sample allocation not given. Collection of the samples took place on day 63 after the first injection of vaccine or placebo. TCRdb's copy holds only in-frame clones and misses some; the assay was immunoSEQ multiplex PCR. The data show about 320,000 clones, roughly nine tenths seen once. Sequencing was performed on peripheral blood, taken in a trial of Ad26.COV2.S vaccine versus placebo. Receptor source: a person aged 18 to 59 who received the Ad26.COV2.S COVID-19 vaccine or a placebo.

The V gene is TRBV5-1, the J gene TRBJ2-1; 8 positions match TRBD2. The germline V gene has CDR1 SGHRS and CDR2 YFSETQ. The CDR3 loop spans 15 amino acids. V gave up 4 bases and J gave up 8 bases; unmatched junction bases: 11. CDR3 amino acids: CASSLDRGGLYEQFF. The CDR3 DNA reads TGCGCCAGCAGCCTGGATCGGGGGGGCCTCTATGAGCAGTTCTTC.

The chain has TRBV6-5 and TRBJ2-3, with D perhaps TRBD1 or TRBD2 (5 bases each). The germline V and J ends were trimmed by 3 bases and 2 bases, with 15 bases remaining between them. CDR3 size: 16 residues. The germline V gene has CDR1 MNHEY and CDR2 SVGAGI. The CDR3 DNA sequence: TGTGCCAGCAGTTATTCCCCCGGGGCCACCACAGATACGCAGTATTTT. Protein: CASSYSPGATTDTQYF.

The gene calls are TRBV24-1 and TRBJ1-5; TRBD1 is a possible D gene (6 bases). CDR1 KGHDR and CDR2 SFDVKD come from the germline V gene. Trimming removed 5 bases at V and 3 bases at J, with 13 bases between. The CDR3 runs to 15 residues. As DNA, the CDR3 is TGTGCCACCAGTGCGGGGGGGGGCCCCAATCAGCCCCAGCATTTT. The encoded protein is CATSAGGGPNQPQHF.

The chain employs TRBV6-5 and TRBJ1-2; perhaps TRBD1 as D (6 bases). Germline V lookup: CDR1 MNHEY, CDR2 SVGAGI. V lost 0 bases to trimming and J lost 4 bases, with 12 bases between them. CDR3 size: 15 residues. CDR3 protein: CASSYSGDTIYGYTF. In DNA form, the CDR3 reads TGTGCCAGCAGTTACTCGGGGGACACCATCTATGGCTACACCTTC.

This chain's CDR3 is CASSDESGEYEQYV. The CDR3 DNA is TGTGCCAGCAGTGATGAGAGCGGGGAATACGAGCAGTACGTC. V usage is TRBV6-4 and J usage is TRBJ2-7, with 7 bases fitting TRBD2. With V trimmed by 3 bases and J by 4 bases, 6 bases remained unmatched. There are 14 residues in the CDR3. Germline V gene data show CDR1 as MRHNA and CDR2 as SNTAGT.

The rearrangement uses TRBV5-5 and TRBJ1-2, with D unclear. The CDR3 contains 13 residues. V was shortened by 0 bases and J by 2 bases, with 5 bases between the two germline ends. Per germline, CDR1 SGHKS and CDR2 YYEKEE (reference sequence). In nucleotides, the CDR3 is TGTGCCAGCAGCTTGGTAGGAAACTATGGCTACACCTTC. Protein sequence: CASSLVGNYGYTF. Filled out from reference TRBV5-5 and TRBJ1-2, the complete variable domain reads DAGVTQSPTHLIKTRGQQVTLRCSPISGHKSVSWYQQVLGQGPQFIFQYYEKEERGRGNFPDRFSARQFPNYSSELNVNALLLGDSALYLCASSLVGNYGYTFGSGTRLTVV.

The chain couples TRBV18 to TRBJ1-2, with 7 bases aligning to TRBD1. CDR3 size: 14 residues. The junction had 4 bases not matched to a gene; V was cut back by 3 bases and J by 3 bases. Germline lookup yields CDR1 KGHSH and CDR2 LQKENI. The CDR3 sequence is CASSPPTGDYGYTF. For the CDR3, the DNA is TGTGCCAGCTCACCCCCTACAGGGGACTATGGCTACACCTTC.

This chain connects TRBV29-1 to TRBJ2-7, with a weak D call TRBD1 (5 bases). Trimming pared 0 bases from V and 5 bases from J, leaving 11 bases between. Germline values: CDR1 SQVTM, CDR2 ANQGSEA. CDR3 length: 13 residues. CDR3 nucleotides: TGCAGCGTTGAAGAGGGGCAGGGCAACGAGCAGTACTTC. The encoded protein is CSVEEGQGNEQYF.

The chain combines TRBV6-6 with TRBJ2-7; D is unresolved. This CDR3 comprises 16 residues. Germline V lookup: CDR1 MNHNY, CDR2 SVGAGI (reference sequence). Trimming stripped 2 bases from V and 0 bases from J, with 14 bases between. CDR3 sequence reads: CASSYTLGYSSYEQYV. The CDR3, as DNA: TGTGCCAGCAGTTACACCCTTGGGTATAGCTCCTACGAGCAGTACGTC.

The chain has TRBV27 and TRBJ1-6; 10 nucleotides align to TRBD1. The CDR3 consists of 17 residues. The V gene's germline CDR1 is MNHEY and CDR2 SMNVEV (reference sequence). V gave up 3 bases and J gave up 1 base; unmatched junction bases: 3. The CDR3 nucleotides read TGTGCCAGCAGTTTCGACAGGGGGCCGTCCTATAATTCACCCCTCCACTTT. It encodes CASSFDRGPSYNSPLHF.

The CDR3 is CASSRRDSRNEQYV. CDR3 coding DNA: TGTGCCAGCAGTCGCAGGGACAGCCGGAACGAGCAGTACGTC. This chain links TRBV6-5 with TRBJ2-7; TRBD1 matches at 7 bases. Looked up from germline, CDR1 is MNHEY and CDR2 is SVGAGI. The CDR3 is 14 amino acids. J gave up 5 bases and V 5 bases, and 9 bases lay outside the gene matches.

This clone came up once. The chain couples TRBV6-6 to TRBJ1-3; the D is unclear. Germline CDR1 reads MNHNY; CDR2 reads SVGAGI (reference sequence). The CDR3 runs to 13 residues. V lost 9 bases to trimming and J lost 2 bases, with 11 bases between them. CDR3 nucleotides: TGTGCCAGTTCCCTACCCCCTGGAAACACCATATATTTT. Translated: CASSLPPGNTIYF.

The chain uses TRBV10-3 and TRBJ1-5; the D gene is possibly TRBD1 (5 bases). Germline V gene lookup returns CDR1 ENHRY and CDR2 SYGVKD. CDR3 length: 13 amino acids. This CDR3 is CAIHGDLNQPQHF. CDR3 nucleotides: TGTGCTATTCACGGGGACCTCAATCAGCCCCAGCATTTT.

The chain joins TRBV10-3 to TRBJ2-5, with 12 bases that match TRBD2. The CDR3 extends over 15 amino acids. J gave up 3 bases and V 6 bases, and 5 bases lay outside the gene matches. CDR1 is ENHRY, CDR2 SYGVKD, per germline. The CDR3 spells CAISTSSGGEETQYF. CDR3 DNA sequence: TGTGCCATCAGCACCTCTAGCGGGGGGGAAGAGACCCAGTACTTC.